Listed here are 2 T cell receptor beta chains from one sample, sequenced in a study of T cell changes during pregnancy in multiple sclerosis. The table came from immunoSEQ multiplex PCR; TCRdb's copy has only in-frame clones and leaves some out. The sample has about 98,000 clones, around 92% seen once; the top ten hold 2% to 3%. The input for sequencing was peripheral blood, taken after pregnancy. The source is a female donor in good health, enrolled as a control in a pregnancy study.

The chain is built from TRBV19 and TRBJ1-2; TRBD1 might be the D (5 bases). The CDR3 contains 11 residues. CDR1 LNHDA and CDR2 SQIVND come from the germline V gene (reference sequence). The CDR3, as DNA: TGTCCACCAGGGCCACCCTATGGCTACACCTTC. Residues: CPPGPPYGYTF.

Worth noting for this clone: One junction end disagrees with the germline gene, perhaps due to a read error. The CDR3: CASSLTRGRSDNEQFF. CDR3 bases: TGTGCTAGCAGCTTAACCCGCGGGAGAAGCGACAATGAGCAGTTCTTC. The J gene is TRBJ2-1, the V gene TRBV7-7; 7 bases map to TRBD2. Germline-derived CDR1 and CDR2 are SSHAT and FNYEAQ (reference sequence). The CDR3 spans 16 residues.